This T cell receptor (beta chain) was recorded in a study of technical replicates of blood from a handful of donors. Generated by immunoSEQ multiplex PCR, the TCRdb table keeps only in-frame clones and is missing some. Of tens of thousands of clones in the sample, roughly 95% were seen once. Sequenced material: T cells isolated from PBMCs. This receptor was obtained from a human donor in good health.

The CDR3: CASSPRQARSGNTIYF. The CDR3 DNA is TGTGCCAGCAGCCCAAGACAGGCCCGCTCTGGAAACACCATATATTTT. The chain employs TRBV11-1 and TRBJ1-3, with a possible D match to TRBD1 (6 bases). The CDR3 totals 16 residues. Germline CDR1 SGHAT, CDR2 FQDESV (reference sequence). The V end lost 5 bases, the J end lost 0 bases, and 14 bases lay between the germline ends.